Below are 9 T cell receptor beta chains sequenced from a single sample in a study of cytomegalovirus exposure and HLA in healthy donors. The PCR used 60 Vbeta and 13 Jbeta primers. The data were produced by immunoSEQ multiplex PCR, yet TCRdb's version contains in-frame clones alone and is incomplete. The table includes 150,000 or so clones, roughly four fifths detected once. Sequenced input: PBMCs. These receptors were taken from a female donor in good health and CMV-seronegative.

The chain combines TRBV9 with TRBJ2-3; TRBD1 matches at 7 bases. The CDR3 is 15 amino acids. Germline values: CDR1 SGDLS, CDR2 YYNGEE. The V and J ends lost 4 bases and 2 bases, in that order; junction bases with no gene match: 7. In DNA form, the CDR3 reads TGTGCCAGCAGCACTCCAGGGACAGTCACAGATACGCAGTATTTT. It translates to CASSTPGTVTDTQYF. Based on the CDR3 plus reference TRBV9 and TRBJ2-3, the full variable domain is DSGVTQTPKHLITATGQRVTLRCSPRSGDLSVYWYQQSLDQGLQFLIQYYNGEERAKGNILERFSAQQFPDLHSELNLSSLELGDSALYFCASSTPGTVTDTQYFGPGTRLTVL.

This clone was counted once. J is TRBJ1-1 and V is TRBV6-5; 7 bases fit TRBD1. This CDR3 is built from 15 residues. The V and J ends lost 6 bases and 3 bases, in that order; junction bases with no gene match: 10. Germline V CDR1 and CDR2: MNHEY, SVGAGI. This chain's CDR3 is CASRGQILRDTEAFF. The CDR3 coding sequence is TGTGCCAGCAGGGGACAGATCCTTCGGGACACTGAAGCTTTCTTT.

The V call is TRBV4-1, the J call TRBJ2-1, with 9 bases lining up with TRBD2. The trim removed 1 base at V and 6 bases at J, leaving 7 bases unmatched. This CDR3 is 16 amino acids long. Germline CDR1 is MGHRA and CDR2 is YSYEKL. The CDR3 sequence is CASSQVGRGGSNEQFF. The CDR3 DNA follows: TGCGCCAGCAGCCAAGTAGGGCGGGGGGGCAGCAATGAGCAGTTCTTC.

This clone was detected a few times. The genes are TRBV4-3 and TRBJ2-5; tentative D call: TRBD2 (5 bases). Trimming took 0 bases from V and 6 from J, leaving 11 bases between them. The CDR3 sequence is 14 residues long. CDR1 LGHNA and CDR2 YSLEER come from the germline V gene. CDR3 amino acids: CASSQDRLGKTQYF. The CDR3 DNA sequence: TGCGCCAGCAGCCAAGATCGACTCGGGAAGACCCAGTACTTC.

The chain is built from TRBV6-1 and TRBJ1-5, with TRBD1 identical over 7 bases. With V trimmed by 0 bases and J by 7 bases, 6 bases remained unmatched. This CDR3 comprises 15 residues. The V gene's germline CDR1 is MNHNS and CDR2 SASEGT. This CDR3 reads CASSEALTGLQPQHF. CDR3 DNA: TGTGCCAGCAGTGAAGCCCTGACAGGGCTCCAGCCCCAGCATTTT.

The gene calls are TRBV4-3 and TRBJ2-1, with TRBD2 identical over 12 bases. V lost 3 bases, J lost 4 bases, and 1 base stayed unmatched. The CDR3 has 15 residues. Germline CDR1 is LGHNA and CDR2 is YSLEER. The CDR3 DNA reads TGCGCCAGCAGCCATGGGACTAGCGGGTACAATGAGCAGTTCTTC. Protein sequence: CASSHGTSGYNEQFF.

This chain connects TRBV7-3 to TRBJ2-1; 10 positions match TRBD2. V was clipped by 5 bases and J by 6 bases; unmatched bases: 10. The CDR3 totals 16 residues. Per the germline V gene, CDR1 is SGHTA and CDR2 is FQGTGA. The CDR3 DNA is TGTGCCAGCAGCCAAGATATCGCTAGCGGGAGCAATGAGCAGTTCTTC. Its protein is CASSQDIASGSNEQFF.

The chain has TRBV7-6 and TRBJ2-3, with TRBD1 identical over 8 bases. The CDR3 runs 17 residues. Looked up from germline, CDR1 is SGHVS and CDR2 is FNYEAQ. J was trimmed by 3 bases and V by 0 bases; bases with no gene match: 8. CDR3 sequence: CASSLAPGRGQTDTQYF. The CDR3 DNA reads TGTGCCAGCAGCTTAGCCCCGGGCAGGGGGCAGACAGATACGCAGTATTTT.

Of note for this clone: The germline gene is not matched at one end of the junction; a read error may be the cause. The chain uses TRBV7-9 and TRBJ2-2, with 13 bases identical to TRBD2. The CDR3 has 16 amino acids. Per the germline V gene, CDR1 is SEHNR and CDR2 is FQNEAQ (reference sequence). The chain's CDR3 is CSSSFTSGRVTGELFF. As DNA, the CDR3 is TGTTCCAGCAGCTTCACTAGCGGGAGGGTAACCGGGGAGCTGTTTTTT.